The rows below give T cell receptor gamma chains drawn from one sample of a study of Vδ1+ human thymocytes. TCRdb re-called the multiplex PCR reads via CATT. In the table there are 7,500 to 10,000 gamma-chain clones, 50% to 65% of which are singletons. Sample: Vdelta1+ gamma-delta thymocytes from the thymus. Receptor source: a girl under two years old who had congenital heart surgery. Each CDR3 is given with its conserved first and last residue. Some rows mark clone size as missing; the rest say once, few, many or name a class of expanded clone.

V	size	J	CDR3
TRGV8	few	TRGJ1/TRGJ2	CATWDSNYKKLF
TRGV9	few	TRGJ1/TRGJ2	CALWEEDYYKKLF
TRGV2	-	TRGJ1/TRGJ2	CATWDIPYCAEKLF
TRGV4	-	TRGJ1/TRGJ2	CATWTYYKKLF
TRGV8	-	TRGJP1	CATWDTTGRFKIF
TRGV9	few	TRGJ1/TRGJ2	CALWEVHWNYKKLF
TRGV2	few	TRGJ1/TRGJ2	CATWDGLRKKLF
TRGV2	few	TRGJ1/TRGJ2	CATWDGNYKKLF
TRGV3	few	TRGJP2	CATWFGCDWIKTF
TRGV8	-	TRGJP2	CATWGDWIKTF
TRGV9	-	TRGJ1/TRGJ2	CALWEVQKKLF
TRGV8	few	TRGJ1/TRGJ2	CATWDRSNYYKKLF
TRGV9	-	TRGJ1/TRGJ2	CALWEGGEKLF